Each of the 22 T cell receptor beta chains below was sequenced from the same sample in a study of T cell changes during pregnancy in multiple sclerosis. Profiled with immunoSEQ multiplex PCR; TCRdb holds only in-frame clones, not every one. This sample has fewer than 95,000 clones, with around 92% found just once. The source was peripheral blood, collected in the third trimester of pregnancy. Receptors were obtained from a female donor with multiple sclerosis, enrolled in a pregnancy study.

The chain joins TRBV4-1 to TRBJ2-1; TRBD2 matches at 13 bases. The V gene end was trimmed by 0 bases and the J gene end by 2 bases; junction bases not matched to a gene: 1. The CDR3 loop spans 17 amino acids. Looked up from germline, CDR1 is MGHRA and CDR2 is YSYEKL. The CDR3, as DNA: TGCGCCAGCAGCCAAGACGGGACTAGCGGGGCCTACAATGAGCAGTTCTTC. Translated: CASSQDGTSGAYNEQFF.

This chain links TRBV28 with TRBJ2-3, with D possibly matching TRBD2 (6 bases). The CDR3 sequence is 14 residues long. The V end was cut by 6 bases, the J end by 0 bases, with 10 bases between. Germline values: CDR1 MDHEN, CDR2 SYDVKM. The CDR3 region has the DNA TGTGCCAGCAGGTGGGCGGGAAGCACAGATACGCAGTATTTT. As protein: CASRWAGSTDTQYF.

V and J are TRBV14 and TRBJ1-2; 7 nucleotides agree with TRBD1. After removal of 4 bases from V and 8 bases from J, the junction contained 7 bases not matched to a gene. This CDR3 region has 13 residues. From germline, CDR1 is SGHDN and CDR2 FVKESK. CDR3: CASSPKTGIGYTF. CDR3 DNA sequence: TGTGCCAGCAGCCCGAAGACAGGGATCGGCTACACCTTC.

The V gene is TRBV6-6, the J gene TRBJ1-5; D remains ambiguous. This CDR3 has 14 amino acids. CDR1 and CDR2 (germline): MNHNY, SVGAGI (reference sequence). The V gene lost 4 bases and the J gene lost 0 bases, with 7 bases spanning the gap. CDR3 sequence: CASSSLSSNQPQHF. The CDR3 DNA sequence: TGTGCCAGCAGTTCCCTGAGTAGCAATCAGCCCCAGCATTTT.

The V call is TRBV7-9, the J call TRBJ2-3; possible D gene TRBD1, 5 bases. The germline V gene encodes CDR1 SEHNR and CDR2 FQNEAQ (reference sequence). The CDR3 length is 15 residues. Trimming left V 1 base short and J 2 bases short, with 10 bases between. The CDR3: CASSLDGAATDTQYF. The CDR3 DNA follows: TGTGCCAGCAGCTTAGATGGGGCCGCCACAGATACGCAGTATTTT.

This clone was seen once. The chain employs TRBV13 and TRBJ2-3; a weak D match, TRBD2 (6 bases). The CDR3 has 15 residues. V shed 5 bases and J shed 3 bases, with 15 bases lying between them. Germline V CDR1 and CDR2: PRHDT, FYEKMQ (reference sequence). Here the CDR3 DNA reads TGTGCCAGCAGCCCCCGACTAGAGAGAACAGATACGCAGTATTTT. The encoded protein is CASSPRLERTDTQYF.

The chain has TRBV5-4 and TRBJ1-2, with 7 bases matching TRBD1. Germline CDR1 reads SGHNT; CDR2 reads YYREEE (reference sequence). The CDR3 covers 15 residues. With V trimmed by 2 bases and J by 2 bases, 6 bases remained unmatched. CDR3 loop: CASSFLGGLNYGYTF. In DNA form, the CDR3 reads TGTGCCAGCAGCTTCCTAGGGGGCCTGAACTATGGCTACACCTTC.

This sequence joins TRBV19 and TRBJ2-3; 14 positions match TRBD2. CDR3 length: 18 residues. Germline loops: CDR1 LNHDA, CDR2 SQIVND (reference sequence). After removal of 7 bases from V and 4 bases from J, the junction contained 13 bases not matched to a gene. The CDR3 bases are TGTGCCAGTATCCCGACTAGCGGGAGGGCCGTTCGCCCAGATACGCAGTATTTT. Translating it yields CASIPTSGRAVRPDTQYF.

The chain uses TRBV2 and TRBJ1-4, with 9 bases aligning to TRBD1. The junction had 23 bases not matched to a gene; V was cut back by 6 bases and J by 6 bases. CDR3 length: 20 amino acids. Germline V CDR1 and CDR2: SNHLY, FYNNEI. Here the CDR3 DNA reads TGTGCCAGCAGAGCCATAGGGACCGGGACAGGGACTTATTGGGATGAAAAACTGTTTTTT. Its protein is CASRAIGTGTGTYWDEKLFF.

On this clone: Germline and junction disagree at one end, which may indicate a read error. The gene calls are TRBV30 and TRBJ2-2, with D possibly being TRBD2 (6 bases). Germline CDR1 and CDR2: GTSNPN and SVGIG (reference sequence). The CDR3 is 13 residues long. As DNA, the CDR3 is TGTGCCTACTGGAACGGGGGAACCGGGGAGCTGCTTTTT. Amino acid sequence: CAYWNGGTGELLF. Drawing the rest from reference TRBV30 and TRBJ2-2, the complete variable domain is SQTIHQWPATLVQPVGSPLSLECTVEGTSNPNLYWYRQAAGRGLQLLFYSVGIGQISSEVPQNLSASRPQDRQFILSSKKLLLSDSGFYLCAYWNGGTGELLFGEGSRLTVL.

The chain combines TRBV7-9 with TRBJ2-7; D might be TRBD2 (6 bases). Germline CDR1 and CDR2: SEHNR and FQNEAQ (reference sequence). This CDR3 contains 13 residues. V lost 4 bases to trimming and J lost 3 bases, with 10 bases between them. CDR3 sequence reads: CASSSGLYYEQYF. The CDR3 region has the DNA TGTGCCAGCAGCTCGGGACTGTACTACGAGCAGTACTTC.

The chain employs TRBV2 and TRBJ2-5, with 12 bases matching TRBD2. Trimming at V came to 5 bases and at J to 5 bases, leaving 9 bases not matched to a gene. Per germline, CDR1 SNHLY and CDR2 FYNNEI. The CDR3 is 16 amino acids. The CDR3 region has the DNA TGTGCCAGCAGTTCTCTAGCGGGAGGGCCCGGGGAGACCCAGTACTTC. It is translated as CASSSLAGGPGETQYF.

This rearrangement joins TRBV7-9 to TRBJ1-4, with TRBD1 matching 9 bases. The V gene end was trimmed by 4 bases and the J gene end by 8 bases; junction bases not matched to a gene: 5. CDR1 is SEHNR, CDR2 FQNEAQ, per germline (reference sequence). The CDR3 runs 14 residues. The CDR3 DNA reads TGTGCCAGCAGCTCTGACAGGGGGGGGGAAAAACTGTTTTTT. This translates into CASSSDRGGEKLFF. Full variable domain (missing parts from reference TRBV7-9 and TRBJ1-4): DTGVSQNPRHKITKRGQNVTFRCDPISEHNRLYWYRQTLGQGPEFLTYFQNEAQLEKSRLLSDRFSAERPKGSFSTLEIQRTEQGDSAMYLCASSSDRGGEKLFFGSGTQLSVL.

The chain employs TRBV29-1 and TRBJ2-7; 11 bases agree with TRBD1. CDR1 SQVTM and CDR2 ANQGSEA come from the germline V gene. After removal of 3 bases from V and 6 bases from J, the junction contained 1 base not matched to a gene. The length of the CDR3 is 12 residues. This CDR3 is CSVEGTGGEQYF. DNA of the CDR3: TGCAGCGTTGAGGGGACAGGGGGCGAGCAGTACTTC.

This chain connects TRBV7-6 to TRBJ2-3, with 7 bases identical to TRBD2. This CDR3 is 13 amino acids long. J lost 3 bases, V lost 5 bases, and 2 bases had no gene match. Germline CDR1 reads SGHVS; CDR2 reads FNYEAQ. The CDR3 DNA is TGTGCCAGCAGCCCGGGACTAACAGATACGCAGTATTTT. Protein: CASSPGLTDTQYF.

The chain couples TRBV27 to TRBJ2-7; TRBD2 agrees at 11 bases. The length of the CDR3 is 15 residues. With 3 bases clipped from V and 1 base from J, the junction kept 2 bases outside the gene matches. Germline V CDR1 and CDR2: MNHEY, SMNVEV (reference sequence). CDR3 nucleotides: TGTGCCAGCAGTTTGGGGACTAGCGGATCCTACGAGCAGTACTTC. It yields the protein CASSLGTSGSYEQYF.

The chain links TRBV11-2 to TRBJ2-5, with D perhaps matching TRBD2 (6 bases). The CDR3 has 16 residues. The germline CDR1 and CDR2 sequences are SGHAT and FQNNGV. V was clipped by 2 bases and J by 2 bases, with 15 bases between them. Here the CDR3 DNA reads TGTGCCAGCAGCTTATGGACTACGGCACGGCAAGAGACCCAGTACTTC. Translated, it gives CASSLWTTARQETQYF.

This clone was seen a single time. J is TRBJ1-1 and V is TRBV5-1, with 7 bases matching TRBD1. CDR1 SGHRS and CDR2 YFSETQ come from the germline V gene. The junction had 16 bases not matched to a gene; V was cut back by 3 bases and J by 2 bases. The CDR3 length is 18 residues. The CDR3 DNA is TGCGCCAGCAGCTCGATCTTCAAGGGACAGCAGCTCAACACTGAAGCTTTCTTT. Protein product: CASSSIFKGQQLNTEAFF.

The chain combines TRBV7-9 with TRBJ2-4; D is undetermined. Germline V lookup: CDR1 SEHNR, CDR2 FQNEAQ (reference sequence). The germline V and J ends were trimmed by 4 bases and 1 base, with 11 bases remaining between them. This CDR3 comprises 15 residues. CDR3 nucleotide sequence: TGTGCCAGCAGCTCTCAATTCGGGGCCAAAAACATTCAGTACTTC. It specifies CASSSQFGAKNIQYF.

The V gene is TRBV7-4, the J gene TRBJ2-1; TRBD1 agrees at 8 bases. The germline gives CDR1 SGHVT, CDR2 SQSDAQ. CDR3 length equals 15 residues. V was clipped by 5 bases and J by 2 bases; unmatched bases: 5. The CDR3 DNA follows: TGTGCCAGCAGCGTCGACAGGGGAACCTACAATGAGCAGTTCTTC. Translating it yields CASSVDRGTYNEQFF.

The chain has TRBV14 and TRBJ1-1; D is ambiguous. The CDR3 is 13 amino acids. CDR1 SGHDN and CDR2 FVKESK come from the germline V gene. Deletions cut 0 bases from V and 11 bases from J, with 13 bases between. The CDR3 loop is CASSQDGSLYAFF. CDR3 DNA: TGTGCCAGCAGCCAAGACGGGTCCCTTTACGCTTTCTTT.

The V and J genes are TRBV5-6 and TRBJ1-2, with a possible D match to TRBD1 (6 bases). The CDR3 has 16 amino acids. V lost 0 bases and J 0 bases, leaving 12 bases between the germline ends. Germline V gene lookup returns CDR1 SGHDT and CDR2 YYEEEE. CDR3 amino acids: CASSLVDRSTNYGYTF. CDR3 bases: TGTGCCAGCAGCTTGGTGGACAGAAGCACTAACTATGGCTACACCTTC.